Listed below are T cell receptor beta chains from one sample, sequenced in a study of CD8+ T cells in alopecia areata. Profiled with immunoSEQ multiplex PCR; TCRdb holds only in-frame clones, not every one. The sample records about 200,000 clones, 50% to 70% being singletons. The sample was CD4+ T cells sorted from blood, taken at week 0. These receptors came from a human donor with alopecia areata. Each CDR3 is given with its conserved first and last residue. Fields, in order: D gene, V gene, J gene, CDR3 length, clone size, CDR3 protein, CDR3 DNA. D genes are given only for firm matches. Size values are once, few and many counts, or a class for expanded clones, and some rows have none.

d_gene: .; v_gene: TRBV5-1; j_gene: TRBJ1-6; len: 15; abundance: .; CDR3aa: CASSLVSGANSPLHF; CDR3nt: TGCGCCAGCAGCTTGGTTTCGGGGGCGAATTCACCCCTCCACTTT
d_gene: TRBD1; v_gene: TRBV27; j_gene: TRBJ2-1; len: 13; abundance: .; CDR3aa: CASSRDRGTEQFF; CDR3nt: TGTGCCAGCAGCCGTGACAGGGGGACTGAGCAGTTCTTC
d_gene: .; v_gene: TRBV30; j_gene: TRBJ1-4; len: 14; abundance: .; CDR3aa: CAWSEKTSGFGLFF; CDR3nt: TGTGCCTGGAGTGAAAAAACTTCAGGGTTTGGACTGTTTTTT
d_gene: .; v_gene: TRBV5-1; j_gene: TRBJ1-2; len: 13; abundance: .; CDR3aa: CASSLDGNYGYTF; CDR3nt: TGCGCCAGCAGCTTGGATGGTAACTATGGCTACACCTTC
d_gene: TRBD1; v_gene: TRBV7-6; j_gene: TRBJ1-1; len: 14; abundance: .; CDR3aa: CASRPRGTGDEAFF; CDR3nt: TGTGCCAGCAGGCCCCGCGGGACAGGAGATGAAGCTTTCTTT
d_gene: .; v_gene: TRBV7-2; j_gene: TRBJ1-5; len: 15; abundance: .; CDR3aa: CASSLDRVGNQPQHF; CDR3nt: TGTGCCAGCAGCTTAGACAGGGTCGGCAATCAGCCCCAGCATTTT
d_gene: .; v_gene: TRBV23-1; j_gene: TRBJ2-3; len: 15; abundance: .; CDR3aa: CASSQLWGETDTQYF; CDR3nt: TGCGCCAGCAGTCAACTATGGGGGGAAACAGATACGCAGTATTTT
d_gene: TRBD1; v_gene: TRBV4-2; j_gene: TRBJ2-2; len: 16; abundance: .; CDR3aa: CASSPQGGSNTGELFF; CDR3nt: TGTGCCAGCAGCCCACAAGGGGGCTCGAACACCGGGGAGCTGTTTTTT
d_gene: .; v_gene: TRBV30; j_gene: TRBJ2-7; len: 13; abundance: .; CDR3aa: CAWSPGTPYEQYF; CDR3nt: TGTGCCTGGAGCCCAGGGACACCCTACGAGCAGTACTTC
d_gene: .; v_gene: TRBV9; j_gene: TRBJ1-3; len: 15; abundance: .; CDR3aa: CASSVDGPPGNTIYF; CDR3nt: TGTGCCAGCAGCGTAGACGGGCCCCCTGGAAACACCATATATTTT
d_gene: .; v_gene: TRBV30; j_gene: TRBJ1-6; len: 17; abundance: .; CDR3aa: CAWGRRTGRTDNSPLHF; CDR3nt: TGTGCCTGGGGCCGACGCACAGGGCGGACCGATAATTCACCCCTCCACTTT
d_gene: .; v_gene: TRBV30; j_gene: TRBJ1-2; len: 13; abundance: few; CDR3aa: CAWSVIGRGGYTF; CDR3nt: TGTGCCTGGAGTGTTATAGGGAGGGGAGGCTACACCTTC
d_gene: TRBD2; v_gene: TRBV29-1; j_gene: TRBJ2-1; len: 16; abundance: .; CDR3aa: CSVHRLAGVSYNEQFF; CDR3nt: TGCAGCGTTCACCGACTAGCGGGCGTCTCCTACAATGAGCAGTTCTTC
d_gene: .; v_gene: TRBV23-1; j_gene: TRBJ2-3; len: 13; abundance: .; CDR3aa: CASTPPYADTQYF; CDR3nt: TGCGCCAGCACACCACCCTACGCAGATACGCAGTATTTT
d_gene: .; v_gene: TRBV29-1; j_gene: TRBJ2-5; len: 12; abundance: .; CDR3aa: CSIGAGQETQYF; CDR3nt: TGCAGCATTGGGGCGGGCCAAGAGACCCAGTACTTC
d_gene: .; v_gene: TRBV29-1; j_gene: TRBJ1-2; len: 12; abundance: .; CDR3aa: CSVNRDYYGYTF; CDR3nt: TGCAGCGTCAACCGGGACTACTATGGCTACACCTTC
d_gene: TRBD2; v_gene: TRBV15; j_gene: TRBJ2-1; len: 17; abundance: .; CDR3aa: CATSPETSLSSYNEQFF; CDR3nt: TGTGCCACCAGCCCCGAGACTAGCTTGAGCTCCTACAATGAGCAGTTCTTC
d_gene: TRBD1; v_gene: TRBV18; j_gene: TRBJ1-5; len: 16; abundance: .; CDR3aa: CASSPFAGGRNQPQHF; CDR3nt: TGTGCCAGCTCACCATTCGCAGGGGGTCGCAATCAGCCCCAGCATTTT